This entry describes one T cell receptor (beta chain). This sample was taken from a study of blood T cell repertoires in COVID-19. Background on the study: Material from acute and convalescent COVID-19 was sourced from the United States, Italy and Spain. The cDNA or gDNA used as material had been derived from T cells, B-cell-depleted T cells, or PBMCs.

Two consecutive negative NP/OP PCR tests, clearance, or resolved symptoms defined Cohort 3 recovery. The V gene's germline CDR1 is WNHNN and CDR2 SYGVQD (reference sequence). The length of the CDR3 is 18 residues. V trimming: 1 base; J trimming: 0 bases; junction bases outside the gene matches: 9. Libraries were prepared by immunoSEQ multiplex PCR; TCRdb keeps only in-frame clonotypes and omits some of them. The table has just over 300,000 clones, about 91% seen once. The sequencing input was PBMCs or T cells enriched from blood (not recorded which). The chain combines TRBV10-1 with TRBJ1-5; 7 nucleotides match TRBD1. The TCR comes from a woman aged 40 to 50 who had recovered from COVID-19. The CDR3 DNA follows: TGCGCCAGCAGTGAGTTACGGGACAGAAATTATAGCAATCAGCCCCAGCATTTT. This gives the protein CASSELRDRNYSNQPQHF.